The 18 T cell receptor beta chains below all came from one sample that was sequenced in a study of T cell repertoires in cytomegalovirus infection. TCRdb recomputed calls from the reads with MiXCR, one row per CDR3 protein. This table holds hundreds of thousands of distinct CDR3 sequences, roughly a third found once. These receptors are not linked to any known antigen. The specimen comprised cultured PBMCs, sampled from culture after CMV antigen stimulation. These receptors originate from a human donor in good health (CMV status not recorded). Some clones in this sample may be carry-over from other donors' samples.

This chain uses TRBV11-2 with TRBJ1-1, with 7 bases identical to TRBD1. V lost 5 bases, J lost 1 base, and 13 bases stayed unmatched. The CDR3 is 17 amino acids. CDR1 is SGHAT, CDR2 FQNNGV, per germline. The CDR3 DNA follows: TGTGCCAGCAGCCTCAAGGGGGCGCGGGTGGCGAACACTGAAGCTTTCTTT. It yields the protein CASSLKGARVANTEAFF.

This clonotype was found a few times. J is TRBJ2-7 and V is TRBV7-2, with TRBD1 matching over 10 bases. CDR1 SGHTA and CDR2 FQGNSA come from the germline V gene. The V and J ends lost 5 bases and 4 bases, in that order; junction bases with no gene match: 8. The CDR3 runs 15 residues. The CDR3: CASSRGTGVRYEQYF. The CDR3 DNA reads as TGTGCCAGCAGCCGGGGGACAGGGGTCCGATACGAGCAGTACTTC.

This clonotype was counted between two and nine times. V and J are TRBV12-3 or TRBV12-4 and TRBJ2-1; 7 bases match TRBD2. The CDR3 sequence is 15 residues long. With 3 bases clipped from V and 4 bases from J, the junction kept 6 bases outside the gene matches. CDR3 nucleotides: TGTGCCAGCAGTTTGCGGCTAGCGGATTACAATGAGCAGTTCTTC. This translates into CASSLRLADYNEQFF.

About this clonotype: Mismatch with germline at one junction end may stem from a read error. This chain uses TRBV12-3 or TRBV12-4 with TRBJ1-1; no clear D gene. The CDR3 length is 14 residues. CDR3 DNA sequence: TGTGCCAGCAGTTTAGGGGCCCAGAACGCTGAAGCTTTCTTT. Translation: CASSLGAQNAEAFF.

The chain employs TRBV6-1 and TRBJ2-1, with D tentatively TRBD1 (5 bases). The CDR3 is made up of 16 amino acids. Trimming took 6 bases from V and 3 from J, leaving 18 bases between them. Germline V gene sequence: CDR1 MNHNS, CDR2 SASEGT. The CDR3 bases are TGTGCCAGCAGGTCTTCAGGGCCCTACTACTACAATGAGCAGTTCTTC. As protein: CASRSSGPYYYNEQFF.

The sample holds a few counts of this clonotype. This rearrangement joins TRBV12-3 or TRBV12-4 to TRBJ1-1; 7 bases agree with TRBD1. With 5 bases clipped from V and 4 bases from J, the junction kept 7 bases outside the gene matches. The CDR3 extends over 14 amino acids. CDR3 amino acids: CASSLQGQGTEAFF. The CDR3 DNA reads as TGTGCCAGCAGTCTACAGGGGCAAGGCACTGAAGCTTTCTTT.

The chain uses TRBV20-1 and TRBJ1-1; weak D call: TRBD1 (6 bases). The CDR3 covers 16 residues. Per germline, CDR1 DFQATT and CDR2 SNEGSKA (reference sequence). Trimming removed 0 bases from V and 7 bases from J, with 21 bases in between. The CDR3 reads CSARDRGGRGYLEAFF. CDR3 DNA sequence: TGCAGTGCTAGAGATCGTGGCGGCAGGGGCTATCTTGAAGCTTTCTTT.

This clonotype was picked up a small number of times. V and J are TRBV12-3 or TRBV12-4 and TRBJ1-2; D ambiguous. The CDR3 is 12 residues long. Trimming left V 6 bases short and J 8 bases short, with 13 bases between. CDR3 nucleotide sequence: TGTGCCAGCAGCCATACGGAAGGGGGCTACACCTTC. This codes for CASSHTEGGYTF.

This clonotype turned up a few times. V gene TRBV4-1 combines with J gene TRBJ1-5; D is unclear. The germline V gene has CDR1 MGHRA and CDR2 YSYEKL. The CDR3 is made up of 15 amino acids. With 1 base removed from V and 3 bases from J, the gap between germline ends came to 10 bases. CDR3 sequence: CASSQVFQVNQPQHF. CDR3 DNA sequence: TGCGCCAGCAGCCAAGTTTTTCAAGTCAATCAGCCCCAGCATTTT.

This chain uses TRBV29-1 with TRBJ1-2; the D is unclear. This CDR3 spans 15 amino acids. Germline CDR1 reads SQVTM; CDR2 reads ANQGSEA. V lost 0 bases and J 4 bases, leaving 15 bases between the germline ends. In DNA, the CDR3 is TGCAGCGTTGAAGAATCCGGAGGCCTCACCTATGGCTACACCTTC. Translating it yields CSVEESGGLTYGYTF.

This clonotype was seen only a few times. This chain's CDR3 is CASSYPRGSGANVLTF. CDR3 DNA sequence: TGTGCCAGCAGTTACCCCAGGGGCTCCGGGGCCAACGTCCTGACTTTC. V is TRBV6-2 or TRBV6-3 and J is TRBJ2-6; a possible D gene is TRBD1 (6 bases). Germline loops: CDR1 MNHEY, CDR2 SVGEGT. The V gene lost 2 bases and the J gene lost 4 bases, with 12 bases spanning the gap. The CDR3 totals 16 residues.

This clonotype has just a few counts. V is TRBV6-2 or TRBV6-3 and J is TRBJ1-2; a possible D gene is TRBD1 (5 bases). The CDR3 totals 13 residues. V was cut by 2 bases and J by 8 bases, with 12 bases left in between. Germline assignment: CDR1 MNHEY and CDR2 SVGEGT. The CDR3 region has the DNA TGTGCCAGCAGTTACGAGGGGATAGTCGGCTACACCTTC. It translates to CASSYEGIVGYTF.

The chain carries TRBV5-1 and TRBJ2-5, with D possibly being TRBD1 or TRBD2 (5 bases each). Germline CDR1 and CDR2: SGHRS and YFSETQ. This CDR3 is 15 amino acids long. V gave up 0 bases and J gave up 2 bases, with 11 bases separating them. The CDR3 is CASSLDTGPQETQYF. The DNA of the CDR3 is TGCGCCAGCAGCTTGGATACGGGACCTCAAGAGACCCAGTACTTC. Combining the CDR3 with reference TRBV5-1 and TRBJ2-5 gives the whole variable domain KAGVTQTPRYLIKTRGQQVTLSCSPISGHRSVSWYQQTPGQGLQFLFEYFSETQRNKGNFPGRFSGRQFSNSRSEMNVSTLELGDSALYLCASSLDTGPQETQYFGPGTRLLVL.

This clonotype was found a few times. The genes are TRBV7-9 and TRBJ1-1; 8 bases agree with TRBD1. Germline-derived CDR1 and CDR2 are SEHNR and FQNEAQ (reference sequence). The J segment lost 0 bases and the V segment lost 1 base, leaving 4 bases of the junction unmatched. This CDR3 comprises 16 residues. The chain's CDR3 is CASSLGRQGMNTEAFF. The DNA of the CDR3 is TGTGCCAGCAGCTTAGGCCGACAGGGGATGAACACTGAAGCTTTCTTT. The full variable domain, in which reference TRBV7-9 and TRBJ1-1 provide the parts outside the CDR3, is DTGVSQNPRHKITKRGQNVTFRCDPISEHNRLYWYRQTLGQGPEFLTYFQNEAQLEKSRLLSDRFSAERPKGSFSTLEIQRTEQGDSAMYLCASSLGRQGMNTEAFFGQGTRLTVV.

The rearrangement joins TRBV11-3 to TRBJ2-5; weak D call: TRBD1 (6 bases). CDR3 length: 15 amino acids. V dropped 6 bases and J dropped 1 base, with 15 bases sitting between them. Germline CDR1 SGHNT, CDR2 YENEEA. CDR3 sequence: CASRSGTRPQETQYF. The CDR3 DNA reads as TGTGCCAGCAGGTCCGGGACACGACCCCAAGAGACCCAGTACTTC.

In its sample, this clonotype was seen a few times. J is TRBJ1-2 and V is TRBV19, with 8 bases fitting TRBD1. This CDR3 spans 15 amino acids. Germline values: CDR1 LNHDA, CDR2 SQIVND (reference sequence). V lost 6 bases and J lost 9; bases outside the gene matches: 15. The CDR3 spells CASSFSGGLRLSYTF. As DNA, the CDR3 is TGTGCCAGTAGCTTCTCAGGGGGCCTACGTCTTAGCTACACCTTC.

V is TRBV6-5 and J is TRBJ2-2, with 10 bases lining up with TRBD2. Germline values: CDR1 MNHEY, CDR2 SVGAGI. With 6 bases clipped from V and 5 bases from J, the junction kept 12 bases outside the gene matches. The CDR3 loop spans 17 amino acids. CDR3 sequence: CASRPRASGRGTGELFF. Here the CDR3 DNA reads TGTGCCAGCAGACCGAGGGCTAGCGGGAGAGGAACCGGGGAGCTGTTTTTT.

This clonotype was recorded a few times. This chain connects TRBV7-9 to TRBJ2-1; 7 nucleotides match TRBD2. V lost 0 bases and J lost 3; bases outside the gene matches: 2. Looked up from germline, CDR1 is SEHNR and CDR2 is FQNEAQ (reference sequence). The CDR3 runs 15 residues. The CDR3 bases are TGTGCCAGCAGCTTAGCAGGGAGGGACTACAATGAGCAGTTCTTC. Its translation: CASSLAGRDYNEQFF. Filled out from reference TRBV7-9 and TRBJ2-1, the complete variable domain reads DTGVSQNPRHKITKRGQNVTFRCDPISEHNRLYWYRQTLGQGPEFLTYFQNEAQLEKSRLLSDRFSAERPKGSFSTLEIQRTEQGDSAMYLCASSLAGRDYNEQFFGPGTRLTVL.